Described below is a single T cell receptor beta chain sequence and its context. No antigen is known for it. These data originate in a study of metastatic and nonmetastatic thyroid tumors. In the study overall: A comparison of repertoires was made across blood and tumor or nodule tissue from malignant and benign thyroid patients. Whole-study results and caveats: As reported, TCR beta diversity in blood and tumor was significantly higher in malignant thyroid tumors than in benign nodules.

The entire patient cohort was treatment-naive prior to thyroid surgery. CDR1 DFQATT and CDR2 SNEGSKA come from the germline V gene (reference sequence). The CDR3 has 14 amino acids. V was trimmed by 7 bases and J by 5 bases, leaving 20 bases between them. TCRdb reanalyzed the PCR reads via MiXCR. The data contain 20,000 to 25,000 clones, 36% of them singletons. The chain links TRBV20-1 to TRBJ2-5, with a tentative D call TRBD2 (5 bases). This TCR derives from a male donor with papillary thyroid cancer or a benign thyroid nodule (not recorded which). Some clones in this sample may be carry-over from other donors' samples. Input material: blood. CDR3 amino acids: CSERLHEGLETQYF. DNA for the CDR3: TGCAGTGAGCGACTCCACGAGGGTTTGGAGACCCAGTACTTC.